This T cell receptor beta chain was obtained from a study of OX40 agonist ivuxolimab in advanced cancers. Clones were sequenced by immunoSEQ multiplex PCR, and TCRdb holds only the in-frame ones, with some missing. The sample contains about 80,000 clones, 80% to 90% of which appear only once. Remarks on this clone: Its antigen is unknown.

The CDR3 is 16 residues long. V was pared by 3 bases and J by 4 bases, with 15 bases between. Per germline, CDR1 ENHRY and CDR2 SYGVKD. Overall study results and limits: Fewer expanded clones were found on average in CD4+ than in CD8+ T cells.

This material consisted of CD4+ or CD8+ T cells sorted from blood, taken in a trial of the OX40 agonist ivuxolimab. V and J are TRBV10-3 and TRBJ1-4; a possible D gene is TRBD1 (5 bases). This TCR derives from an adult with an advanced solid tumor such as melanoma, head and neck, liver or kidney cancer. The CDR3, as DNA: TGTGCCATCAGTGAATTAAATGGAGGGGTTAATGAAAAACTGTTTTTT. Encoded protein: CAISELNGGVNEKLFF.